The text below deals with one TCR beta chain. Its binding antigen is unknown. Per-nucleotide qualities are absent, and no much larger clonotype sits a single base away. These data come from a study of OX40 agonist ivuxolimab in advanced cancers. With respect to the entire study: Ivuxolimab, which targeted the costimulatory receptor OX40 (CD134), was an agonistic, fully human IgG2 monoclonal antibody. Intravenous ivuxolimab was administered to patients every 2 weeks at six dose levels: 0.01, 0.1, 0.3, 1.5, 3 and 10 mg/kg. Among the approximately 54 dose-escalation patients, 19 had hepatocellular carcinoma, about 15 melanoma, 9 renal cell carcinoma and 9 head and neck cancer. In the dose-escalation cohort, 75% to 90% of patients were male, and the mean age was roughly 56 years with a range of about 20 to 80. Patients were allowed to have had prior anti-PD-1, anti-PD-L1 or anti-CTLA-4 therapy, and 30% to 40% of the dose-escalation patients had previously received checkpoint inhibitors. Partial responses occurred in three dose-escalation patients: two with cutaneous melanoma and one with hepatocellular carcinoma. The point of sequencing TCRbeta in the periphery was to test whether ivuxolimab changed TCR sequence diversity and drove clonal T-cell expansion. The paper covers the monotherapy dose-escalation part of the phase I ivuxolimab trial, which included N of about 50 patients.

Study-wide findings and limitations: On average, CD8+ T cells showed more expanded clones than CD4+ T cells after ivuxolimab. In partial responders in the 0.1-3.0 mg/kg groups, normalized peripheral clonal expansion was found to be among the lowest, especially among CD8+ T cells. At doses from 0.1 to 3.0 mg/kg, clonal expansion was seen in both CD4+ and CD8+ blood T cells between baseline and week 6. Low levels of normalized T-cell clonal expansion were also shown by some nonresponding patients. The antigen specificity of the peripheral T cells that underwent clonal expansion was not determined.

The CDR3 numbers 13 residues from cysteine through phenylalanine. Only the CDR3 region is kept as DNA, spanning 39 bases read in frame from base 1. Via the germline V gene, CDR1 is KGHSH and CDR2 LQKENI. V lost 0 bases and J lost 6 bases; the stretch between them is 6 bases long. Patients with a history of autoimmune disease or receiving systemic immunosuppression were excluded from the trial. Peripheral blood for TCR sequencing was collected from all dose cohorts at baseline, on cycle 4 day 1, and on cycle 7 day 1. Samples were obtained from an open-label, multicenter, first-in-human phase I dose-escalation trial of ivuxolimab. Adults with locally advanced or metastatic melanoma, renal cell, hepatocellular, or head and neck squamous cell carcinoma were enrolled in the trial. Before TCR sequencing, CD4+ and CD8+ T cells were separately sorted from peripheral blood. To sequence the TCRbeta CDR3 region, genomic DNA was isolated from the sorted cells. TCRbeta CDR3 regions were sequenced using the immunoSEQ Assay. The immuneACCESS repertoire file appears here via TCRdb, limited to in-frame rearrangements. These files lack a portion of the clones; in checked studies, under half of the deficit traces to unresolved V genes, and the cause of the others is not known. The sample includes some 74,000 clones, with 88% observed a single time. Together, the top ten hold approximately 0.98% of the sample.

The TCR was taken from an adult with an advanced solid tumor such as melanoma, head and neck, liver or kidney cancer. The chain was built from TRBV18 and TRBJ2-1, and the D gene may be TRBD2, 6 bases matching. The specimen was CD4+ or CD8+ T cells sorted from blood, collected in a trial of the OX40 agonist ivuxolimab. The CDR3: CASSPPGGNEQFF. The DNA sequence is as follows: TGTGCCAGCTCACCACCGGGGGGCAATGAGCAGTTCTTC.